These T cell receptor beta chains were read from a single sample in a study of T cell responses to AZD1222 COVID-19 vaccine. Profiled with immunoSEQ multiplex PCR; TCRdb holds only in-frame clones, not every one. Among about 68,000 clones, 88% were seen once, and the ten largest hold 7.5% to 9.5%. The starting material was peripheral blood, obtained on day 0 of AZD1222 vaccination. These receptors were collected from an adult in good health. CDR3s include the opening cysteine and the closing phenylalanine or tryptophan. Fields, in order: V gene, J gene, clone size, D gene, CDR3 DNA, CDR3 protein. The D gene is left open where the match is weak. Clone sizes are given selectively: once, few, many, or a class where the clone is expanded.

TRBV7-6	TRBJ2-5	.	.	TGTGCCAGCAGCTTAGTGTTTAGTTTGCTAGAGACCCAGTACTTC	CASSLVFSLLETQYF
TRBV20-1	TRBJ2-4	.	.	TGCAGTGCTAGTATGACCCTAGCCAAAAACATTCAGTACTTC	CSASMTLAKNIQYF
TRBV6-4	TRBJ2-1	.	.	TGTGCCAGCAGTGGACAGGGAGGGGGCAATGAGCAGTTCTTC	CASSGQGGGNEQFF
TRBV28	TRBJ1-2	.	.	TGTGCCAGCAGCTCTAGCCCTGGGGGCTACACCTTC	CASSSSPGGYTF
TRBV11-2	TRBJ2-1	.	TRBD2	TGTGCCAGCAGCTTAGTAGCGGGAATGACCTACAATGAGCAGTTCTTC	CASSLVAGMTYNEQFF
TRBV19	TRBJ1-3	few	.	TGTGCCAGTGCCGAGGCGGGGTTCGGAAACACCATATATTTT	CASAEAGFGNTIYF
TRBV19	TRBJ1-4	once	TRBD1	TGTGCCAGTAGTAACGACAGGGGTGGCGAAAAACTGTTTTTT	CASSNDRGGEKLFF
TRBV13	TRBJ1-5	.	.	TGTGCCAGCAGCTTATCCAGGGGAGGCAATCAGCCCCAGCATTTT	CASSLSRGGNQPQHF
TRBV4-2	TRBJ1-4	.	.	TGTGCCAGCAGCCAAGGGAACACTAAAGGGGAAAAACTGTTTTTT	CASSQGNTKGEKLFF
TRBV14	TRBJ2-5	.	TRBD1	TGTGCCAGCAGCCGAACCAGGGGGCTGGAGACCCAGTACTTC	CASSRTRGLETQYF
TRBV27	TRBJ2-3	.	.	TGTGCCAGCAGTTTCAAGGTCACAGATACGCAGTATTTT	CASSFKVTDTQYF
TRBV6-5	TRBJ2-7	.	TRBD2	TGTGCCAGCAGTTACTCGACTAGCGGGAGCGAGCAGTACTTC	CASSYSTSGSEQYF
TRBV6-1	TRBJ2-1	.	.	TGTGCCAGCAGTGATGGGACGGCCACCTACAATGAGCAGTTCTTC	CASSDGTATYNEQFF
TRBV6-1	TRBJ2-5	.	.	TGTGCCAGCAGTGAGGAGATAGGGGTCGGCGGAGAGACCCAGTACTTC	CASSEEIGVGGETQYF
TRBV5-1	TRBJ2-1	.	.	TGCGCCAGCAGCTTGGCCAGGAGCAGAAGTTCCCGCAATGAGCAGTTCTTC	CASSLARSRSSRNEQFF
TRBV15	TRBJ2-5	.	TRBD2	TGTGCCACCAGCGGTAGCGGGAGCAGCGAGACCCAGTACTTC	CATSGSGSSETQYF
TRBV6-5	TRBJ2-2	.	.	TGTGCCAGCAGTTACGAGGGAGGGGGCACCGGGGAGCTGTTTTTT	CASSYEGGGTGELFF
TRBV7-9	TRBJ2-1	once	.	TGTGCCAGCAGCTTAGTTAGATACAATGAGCAGTTCTTC	CASSLVRYNEQFF
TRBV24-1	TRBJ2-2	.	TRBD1	TGTGCCACCAGTCCACAGGGGGCAGACACCGGGGAGCTGTTTTTT	CATSPQGADTGELFF
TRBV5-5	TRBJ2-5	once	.	TGTGCCAGCAGCTTTTCCGGACAGTACCAAGAGACCCAGTACTTC	CASSFSGQYQETQYF
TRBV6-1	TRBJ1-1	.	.	TGTGCCAGCAGTGAAATAGGAAACACTGAAGCTTTCTTT	CASSEIGNTEAFF
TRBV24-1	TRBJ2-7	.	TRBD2	TGTGCCACCAGTGATTCTGGCCTTGGAACTAGCGGCTACGAGCAGTACTTC	CATSDSGLGTSGYEQYF
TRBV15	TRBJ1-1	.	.	TGTGCCACCAGCAGAGATTTCCTGGGGGTGGGTGAAGCTTTCTTT	CATSRDFLGVGEAFF
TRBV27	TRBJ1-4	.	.	TGTGCCAGCAGTCTGAGGGGATTCGTTGCAACTAATGAAAAACTGTTTTTT	CASSLRGFVATNEKLFF
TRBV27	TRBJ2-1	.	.	TGTGCCAGCAGTTTATCGTTCCGGGATGAGCAGTTCTTC	CASSLSFRDEQFF
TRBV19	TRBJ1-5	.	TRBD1	TGTGCCAGTAGTCTAAGACAGGGTCAGTCGTCCCCGAGAGGGCCCCAGCATTTT	CASSLRQGQSSPRGPQHF
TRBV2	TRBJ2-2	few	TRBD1	TGTGCCAGCGGGGTACAGGGGGCGCCCACCGGGGAGCTGTTTTTT	CASGVQGAPTGELFF
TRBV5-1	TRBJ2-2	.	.	TGCGCCAGCCGCCCCGGCCAGCCGAACACCGGGGAGCTGTTTTTT	CASRPGQPNTGELFF
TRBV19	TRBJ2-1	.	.	TGTGCCAGTAGTATGGGGAGCGAGTACTCTAATGAGCAGTTCTTC	CASSMGSEYSNEQFF
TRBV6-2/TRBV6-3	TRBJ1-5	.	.	TGTGCCAGCAGTTACACCGTAGGGTTCAATCAGCCCCAGCATTTT	CASSYTVGFNQPQHF
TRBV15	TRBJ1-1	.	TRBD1	TGTGCCACCAGCAGTCCCGGGACAGGGGGCACTGAAGCTTTCTTT	CATSSPGTGGTEAFF
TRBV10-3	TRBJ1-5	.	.	TGTGCTTCATCGGGCCAAGCCAGCAATCAGCCCCAGCATTTT	CASSGQASNQPQHF
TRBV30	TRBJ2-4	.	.	TGTGCCTGGAGTGTAAGCAGGTACCCCGGGCTAGCCAAAAACATTCAGTACTTC	CAWSVSRYPGLAKNIQYF
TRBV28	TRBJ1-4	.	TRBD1	TGTGCCAGCAGTTTATGGACAGGGAATTCGGGCAGTGAAAAACTGTTTTTT	CASSLWTGNSGSEKLFF
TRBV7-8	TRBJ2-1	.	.	TGTGCCAGCAGCTACGGGATTCACAATGAGCAGTTCTTC	CASSYGIHNEQFF
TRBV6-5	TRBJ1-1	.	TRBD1	TGTGCCAGCAGTCCAAGACAGGGCACTGAAGCTTTCTTT	CASSPRQGTEAFF
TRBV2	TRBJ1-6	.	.	TGTGCCAGCAGTGGATTCAGGGAGTCCTATAATTCACCCCTCCACTTT	CASSGFRESYNSPLHF
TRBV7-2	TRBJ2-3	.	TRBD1	TGTGCCAGCAGCTCGAGGACAGGGGGAACAGATACGCAGTATTTT	CASSSRTGGTDTQYF
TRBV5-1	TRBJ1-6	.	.	TGCGCCAGCAGCTCGTGGACAGATAATTCACCCCTCCACTTT	CASSSWTDNSPLHF
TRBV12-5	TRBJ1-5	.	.	TGTGCTAGTGGTTCAGGAAATAGCAATCAGCCCCAGCATTTT	CASGSGNSNQPQHF
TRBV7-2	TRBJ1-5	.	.	TGTGCCAGCAGCCCAGGGTGGTCTCAGCCCCAGCATTTT	CASSPGWSQPQHF
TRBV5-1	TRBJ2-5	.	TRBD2	TGCGCCAGCAGCTTGGTAGGTCTGGCGGGAGGGCAAGAGACCCAGTACTTC	CASSLVGLAGGQETQYF
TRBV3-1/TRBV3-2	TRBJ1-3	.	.	TGTGCCAGCAGCCGCCCCGATGCTGGAAACACCATATATTTT	CASSRPDAGNTIYF
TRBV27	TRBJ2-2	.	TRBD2	TGTGCCAGCACCCGACTAGCGGGATCGATCGGGGAGCTGTTTTTT	CASTRLAGSIGELFF
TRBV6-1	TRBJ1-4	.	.	TGTGCCAGCAGTGAAGCGGGGTCTGAAAAACTGTTTTTT	CASSEAGSEKLFF
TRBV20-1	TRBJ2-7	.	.	TGCAGTGCTAGTCGGGCAAATCTGGGGTACGAGCAGTACTTC	CSASRANLGYEQYF